A selection of T cell receptor beta chains follows, all from one sample in a study of blood T cell repertoires in COVID-19. The protocol was immunoSEQ multiplex PCR, while the TCRdb copy is restricted to in-frame clones and leaves out a portion. The table includes 220,000 or so clones, 70% to 90% detected once. Sequencing was performed on peripheral blood. The receptors come from a woman aged 45-60 years with COVID-19, enrolled during active disease. The CDR3 runs from the conserved cysteine through the conserved F or W. The D gene is left open where the match is weak. Expanded clones get a size class; other rows say once, few or many, or leave the size out.

16 TRBJ2-7 once TRBV4-3 NA TGCGCCAGCAGCCAAGATTTACCACTGCGTCCCTACGAGCAGTACTTC CASSQDLPLRPYEQYF
16 TRBJ2-6 once TRBV4-1 NA TGCGCCAGCAGCCGTGGAGGGGGCGCTGGGGCCAACGTCCTGACTTTC CASSRGGGAGANVLTF
17 TRBJ1-1 many TRBV7-2 TRBD1 TGTGCCAGCAGCTTGGCGACAGGGGGCGGTTCGAACACTGAAGCTTTCTTT CASSLATGGGSNTEAFF
12 TRBJ2-5 NA TRBV3-1/TRBV3-2 NA TGTGCCAGCAGCCAAGATCTAAGGAGCCAGTACTTC CASSQDLRSQYF
15 TRBJ1-2 NA TRBV15 TRBD1 TGTGCGACCCAACCTTTGCAGGGGGCTGACTATGGCTACACCTTC CATQPLQGADYGYTF
12 TRBJ1-6 NA TRBV6-5 NA TGTGCCAGCAGTTGGGGGGATTCACCCCTCCACTTT CASSWGDSPLHF
14 TRBJ2-7 NA TRBV19 TRBD1 TGTGCCAGTAGTCCGACAGGGATTATCTACGAGCAGTACTTC CASSPTGIIYEQYF
14 TRBJ1-6 NA TRBV28 TRBD1 TGTGCCAGCAGTCCTAACAGGGGTAATTCACCCCTCCACTTT CASSPNRGNSPLHF
15 TRBJ1-2 NA TRBV7-8 NA TGTGCCAGCAGCTTAGCGCGGGGGCCTAACTATGGCTACACCTTC CASSLARGPNYGYTF
15 TRBJ2-1 NA TRBV5-1 TRBD2 TGCGCCAGCAGCTTACTAGCGGGGTTCGACAATGAGCAGTTCTTC CASSLLAGFDNEQFF
16 TRBJ2-2 NA TRBV3-1/TRBV3-2 TRBD1 TGTGCCAGCAGCCAAGTGACAGGGCGTAACACCGGGGAGCTGTTTTTT CASSQVTGRNTGELFF
13 TRBJ2-2 NA TRBV5-1 NA TGCGCCAGCAGCTTGGCCTCGGGCGGGGAGCTGTTTTTT CASSLASGGELFF
15 TRBJ1-2 NA TRBV28 TRBD1 TGTGCCAGCAGTTCCCCCGGACAGGGGCAGGATGGCTACACCTTC CASSSPGQGQDGYTF
13 TRBJ2-4 NA TRBV18 NA TGTGCCAGCTCAAGCCAGCAGGGGGGCATTCAGTACTTC CASSSQQGGIQYF
15 TRBJ1-2 NA TRBV30 NA TGTGCCTGGAGTTTCGACAGTGCAGGGTACTATGGCTACACCTTC CAWSFDSAGYYGYTF
14 TRBJ1-2 NA TRBV10-1 TRBD1 TGCGCCAGCAGTGAGTCGAGGGACAGATCGGGCTACACCTTC CASSESRDRSGYTF
15 TRBJ1-2 NA TRBV25-1 TRBD1 TGTGCCAGCAGTGATCCGGGACAGGCTAACTATGGCTACACCTTC CASSDPGQANYGYTF
14 TRBJ1-5 NA TRBV19 TRBD1 TGTGCCAGTAGGGGACAGTACCAGAATCAGCCCCAGCATTTT CASRGQYQNQPQHF
14 TRBJ2-1 NA TRBV5-4 NA TGTGCCAGCAGCTTATCCCAGGGATGGGGTGAGCAGTTCTTC CASSLSQGWGEQFF
14 TRBJ2-6 NA TRBV10-3 NA TGTGCCATCAGTGCCCTCTCTGGGGCCAACGTCCTGACTTTC CAISALSGANVLTF
14 TRBJ2-7 NA TRBV6-5 TRBD1 TGTGCCAGCAGCCACCGACAGGGGGCTGGGGAGCAGTACTTC CASSHRQGAGEQYF
14 TRBJ1-2 many TRBV11-2 NA TGTGCCAGCACCAGCCCGGGGGGGTACTATGGCTACACCTTC CASTSPGGYYGYTF
14 TRBJ2-1 NA TRBV9 TRBD1 TGTGCCAGCAGCGCCGGGACAGGGTTGAAAGAGCAGTTCTTC CASSAGTGLKEQFF
15 TRBJ1-1 NA TRBV19 TRBD1 TGTGCCAGTAGTCCTCGGACAGGGGTGGGGACTGAAGCTTTCTTT CASSPRTGVGTEAFF
16 TRBJ2-3 NA TRBV3-1/TRBV3-2 NA TGTGCCAGCAGCCAAGGGTTTCGAGCGGGCACAGATACGCAGTATTTT CASSQGFRAGTDTQYF
13 TRBJ2-7 once TRBV11-2 TRBD1 TGTGCCAGCAGCTTAACAGGGGAATACGAGCAGTACTTC CASSLTGEYEQYF
17 TRBJ1-4 NA TRBV5-8 NA TGTGCCAGCAGCTTGGGAAGCAAAAGTCCAACTAATGAAAAACTGTTTTTT CASSLGSKSPTNEKLFF
15 TRBJ1-4 NA TRBV27 NA TGTGCCAGCAGTTTTATAGGAGGGTCAGGGGAAAAACTGTTTTTT CASSFIGGSGEKLFF
13 TRBJ1-1 NA TRBV10-3 TRBD1 TGTGCCATCAGGACAGGGGATGGCACTGAAGCTTTCTTT CAIRTGDGTEAFF
13 TRBJ2-3 NA TRBV5-6 NA TGTGCCAGCAGCCCCGGCGGAGGAGATACGCAGTATTTT CASSPGGGDTQYF
14 TRBJ2-5 NA TRBV10-2 TRBD1 TGCGCCAGCAGTGGGACAGGGCGAGAAGAGACCCAGTACTTC CASSGTGREETQYF
15 TRBJ2-2 NA TRBV6-5 NA TGTGCCAGCAGTACACGCACACCGAACACCGGGGAGCTGTTTTTT CASSTRTPNTGELFF
15 TRBJ2-4 NA TRBV7-3 NA TGTGCCAGCAGCTTAAACGGGGGAAGTGGAAACATTCAGTACTTC CASSLNGGSGNIQYF
13 TRBJ2-1 few TRBV6-5 TRBD1 TGTGCCAGCAACCGACAGGGCTACAATGAGCAGTTCTTC CASNRQGYNEQFF
13 TRBJ1-3 few TRBV30 NA TGTGCCTGGAGTGACGGTTCTGGAAACACCATATATTTT CAWSDGSGNTIYF